The 6 T cell receptor beta chains reported below all come from one sample, sequenced in a study of blood T cell repertoires in COVID-19. Assay used: immunoSEQ multiplex PCR; TCRdb lists only in-frame clones, some missing. The sample carries approximately 500,000 clones, about 88% recorded once. The sequenced sample consisted of peripheral blood. These receptors all come from a woman aged 50 to 60 with COVID-19, enrolled during active disease.

This chain connects TRBV3-1 (or the pseudogene TRBV3-2) to TRBJ2-3; D not resolved. Germline assignment: CDR1 LGHDT and CDR2 YNNKEL (reference sequence). The CDR3 contains 11 residues. Trimming stripped 3 bases from V and 8 bases from J, with 6 bases between. CDR3 coding DNA: TGTGCCAGCAGCCATGAGAGTACGCAGTATTTT. Residues: CASSHESTQYF.

This rearrangement joins TRBV7-2 to TRBJ2-3, with a possible D match to TRBD2 (5 bases). V gave up 4 bases and J gave up 2 bases, with 13 bases separating them. The CDR3 spans 15 residues. Germline lookup yields CDR1 SGHTA and CDR2 FQGNSA. Here the CDR3 DNA reads TGTGCCAGCAGCTCCCTAGCCCCTTCCACAGATACGCAGTATTTT. Its protein product is CASSSLAPSTDTQYF.

The chain's CDR3 is CASSYRTGDQETQYF. CDR3 sequence (DNA): TGTGCCAGCAGCTATCGGACAGGGGACCAAGAGACCCAGTACTTC. The chain is built from TRBV7-9 and TRBJ2-5, with 9 bases identical to TRBD1. CDR1 and CDR2 from the germline V gene are SEHNR and FQNEAQ (reference sequence). V was pared by 4 bases and J by 0 bases, with 3 bases of the junction left unmatched. This CDR3 is 15 amino acids long.

The V gene is TRBV19, the J gene TRBJ1-3; no clear D gene. CDR3 length equals 17 residues. Between the trimmed V and J ends, which lost 4 bases and 0 bases, there was a span of 16 bases. Germline V gene lookup returns CDR1 LNHDA and CDR2 SQIVND (reference sequence). The CDR3 DNA is TGTGCCAGTAGTAGTTACTCGAGGGCGATCTCTGGAAACACCATATATTTT. Protein product: CASSSYSRAISGNTIYF.

The chain joins TRBV2 to TRBJ1-2; D is perhaps TRBD1 (5 bases). The CDR3 runs to 13 residues. The germline gives CDR1 SNHLY, CDR2 FYNNEI. V was cut by 8 bases and J by 0 bases, with 10 bases left in between. The CDR3 nucleotides are TGTGCCAGCCAGGGATACACTAACTATGGCTACACCTTC. Protein sequence: CASQGYTNYGYTF.

The chain links TRBV6-6 to TRBJ1-3, with a possible D match to TRBD1 (6 bases). The germline V gene has CDR1 MNHNY and CDR2 SVGAGI (reference sequence). This CDR3 spans 15 amino acids. Trimming cost V 6 bases and J 0 bases, with 12 bases left between them. This CDR3 reads CASSRQGSSGNTIYF. The CDR3 DNA sequence: TGTGCCAGCAGCCGTCAGGGGTCCTCTGGAAACACCATATATTTT.